Presented here are 2 T cell receptor beta chains from one specimen sequenced in a study of T cell clonality in common variable immunodeficiency. TCRdb's copy holds only in-frame clones and misses some; the assay was immunoSEQ multiplex PCR. Observed in the sample are about 52,000 clones, none of them singletons. Sample: peripheral blood mononuclear cells. The source of these receptors is a person aged 18 to 75 in good health.

This clone was detected ten times or more. Read data end 3 residues before the CDR3 end; the end is taken from the germline J gene. The rearrangement links TRBV27 to TRBJ2-2; TRBD2 aligns across 8 bases. The J segment lost 7 bases and the V segment lost 7 bases, leaving 14 bases of the junction unmatched. CDR1 MNHEY and CDR2 SMNVEV come from the germline V gene (reference sequence). This CDR3 is 16 amino acids long. The sequenced part of the CDR3 DNA is TGTGCCAGCATTCCCCCCGGGAGGGGCCTGGACGGGGAG. Its protein product is CASIPPGRGLDGE. In full, the CDR3 is CASIPPGRGLDGELFF.

Many counts were recorded for this clone. The read finishes 3 residues shy of the CDR3 end, and the germline J gene is used to complete it. The V gene is TRBV20-1, the J gene TRBJ2-2; 7 bases line up with TRBD2. Germline CDR1 reads DFQATT; CDR2 reads SNEGSKA (reference sequence). CDR3 length: 15 residues. J lost 5 bases, V lost 3 bases, and 9 bases had no gene match. CDR3 region: CSAREMGGGTGELFF. The DNA read from the CDR3 is TGCAGTGCTAGGGAAATGGGGGGAGGGACCGGGGAG.